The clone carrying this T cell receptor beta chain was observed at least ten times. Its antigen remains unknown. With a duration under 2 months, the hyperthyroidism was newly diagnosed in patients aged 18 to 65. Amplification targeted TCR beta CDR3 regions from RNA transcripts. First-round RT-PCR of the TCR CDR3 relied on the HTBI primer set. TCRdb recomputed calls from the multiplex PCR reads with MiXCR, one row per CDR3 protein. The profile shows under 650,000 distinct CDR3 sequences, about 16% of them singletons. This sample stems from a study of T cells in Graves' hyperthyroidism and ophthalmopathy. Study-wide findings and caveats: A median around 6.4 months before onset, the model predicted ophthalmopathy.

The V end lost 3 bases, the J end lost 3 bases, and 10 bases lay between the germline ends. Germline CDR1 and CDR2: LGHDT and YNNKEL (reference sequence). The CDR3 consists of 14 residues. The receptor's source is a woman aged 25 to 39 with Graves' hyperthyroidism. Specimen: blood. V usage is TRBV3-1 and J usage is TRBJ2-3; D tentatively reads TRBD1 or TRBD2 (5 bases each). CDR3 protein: CASSHWDRTDTQYF. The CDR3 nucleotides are TGTGCCAGCAGCCACTGGGACCGTACAGATACGCAGTATTTT.